Listed below are T cell receptor beta chains from one sample, sequenced in a study of shared clonotypes between healthy human individuals. This table comes from immunoSEQ multiplex PCR, and its TCRdb copy is limited to in-frame clones, with some not included. Among over a million clones, 70% to 80% were seen once, and the ten largest hold 0.4% to 0.55%. Material: memory CD4+ T cells from PBMCs. The source is a young man in good health. Some clones in this sample may be carry-over from other donors' samples. Each CDR3 is given with its conserved first and last residue. D genes are given only for firm matches. Clone sizes are given selectively: once, few, many, or a class where the clone is expanded.

few	TRBV30	TRBJ1-5	14	NA	TGTGCCTGGAGTGAGACCGTGACCAATCAGCCCCAGCATTTT	CAWSETVTNQPQHF
NA	TRBV7-9	TRBJ2-3	15	NA	TGTGCCAGCAGCTTGTCCGGTAGCGCCACAGATACGCAGTATTTT	CASSLSGSATDTQYF
NA	TRBV28	TRBJ1-2	15	NA	TGTGCCAGCATCAAGCGGGCAGGGGCTAACTATGGCTACACCTTC	CASIKRAGANYGYTF
NA	TRBV2	TRBJ1-2	17	TRBD1	TGTGCCAGCAGTGTTAGTTTTGGGACAGGGGGTTTGTATGGCTACACCTTC	CASSVSFGTGGLYGYTF
NA	TRBV6-6	TRBJ1-1	13	NA	TGTGCCAGCAGGCCCGATTTAAGCGAAAGGGCTTTCTTT	CASRPDLSERAFF
NA	TRBV7-9	TRBJ2-7	16	NA	TGTGCCAGCAGCATCCCCCCAGCCTTAAGTACCTACGAGCAGTACTTC	CASSIPPALSTYEQYF
NA	TRBV19	TRBJ2-4	16	TRBD2	TGTGCCAGTCAAGGGAGCGGGGCCCTAGCCAAAAACATTCAGTACTTC	CASQGSGALAKNIQYF
few	TRBV16	TRBJ1-2	16	NA	TGTGCCAGCAGCCAATCGTCAGGGACTCCCCCCTATGGCTACACCTTC	CASSQSSGTPPYGYTF
NA	TRBV11-3	TRBJ2-3	15	TRBD1	TGTGCCAGCAGCCTAGGACAGGGGGCTACAGATACGCAGTATTTT	CASSLGQGATDTQYF
few	TRBV5-1	TRBJ2-1	15	NA	TGCGCCAGCAGAAGAACTGGCGGCACCTACAATGAGCAGTTCTTC	CASRRTGGTYNEQFF
NA	TRBV6-5	TRBJ1-1	15	NA	TGTGCCAGCAGAAAGGGGTCCCCGATGAACACTGAAGCTTTCTTT	CASRKGSPMNTEAFF
NA	TRBV5-1	TRBJ2-5	16	TRBD2	TGCGCCAGCAGCTTGGACGGACTAGCGGGGTCAGAGACCCAGTACTTC	CASSLDGLAGSETQYF
NA	TRBV5-1	TRBJ1-3	14	NA	TGCGCCAGCAGCTGGGCAGGAGCTGGAAACACCATATATTTT	CASSWAGAGNTIYF
NA	TRBV2	TRBJ1-5	14	TRBD1	TGTGCCAGCAGGGGACAGGGGGCAGGTCAGCCCCAGCATTTT	CASRGQGAGQPQHF
NA	TRBV2	TRBJ2-7	15	NA	TGTGCCAGCAGTGGTCCGTTGGCCTCCATTTACGAGCAGTACTTC	CASSGPLASIYEQYF
NA	TRBV18	TRBJ2-1	15	TRBD2	TGTGCCAGCTCACCACCACTAGCGGGGGAGCGTGAGCAGTTCTTC	CASSPPLAGEREQFF
once	TRBV28	TRBJ2-1	14	TRBD2	TGTGCCAGCAGTTTGTGGCTAGCGGGAAGTGAGCAGTTCTTC	CASSLWLAGSEQFF
few	TRBV7-8	TRBJ1-1	15	TRBD1	TGTGCCAGCAGCCGGAACACAGGGGTGGACACTGAAGCTTTCTTT	CASSRNTGVDTEAFF
NA	TRBV7-9	TRBJ1-1	12	TRBD1	TGTGCCAGCCAGGGGGCTGCCACTGAAGCTTTCTTT	CASQGAATEAFF
NA	TRBV20-1	TRBJ1-2	11	NA	TGCAGTGCAAGTTTTAACTATGGCTACACCTTC	CSASFNYGYTF
NA	TRBV5-1	TRBJ1-2	19	TRBD1	TGCGCCAGCAGCTCTACGTTTTGGGACAGGGAGGGAGTAACCTATGGCTACACCTTC	CASSSTFWDREGVTYGYTF
NA	TRBV5-1	TRBJ2-5	16	TRBD2	TGCGCCAGCAGCCATGCGCTAGCGGGAGGGCCGGAGACCCAGTACTTC	CASSHALAGGPETQYF
NA	TRBV10-3	TRBJ2-1	14	NA	TGTGCCATCAGTGAGTCAGGGGGGGTCAATGAGCAGTTCTTC	CAISESGGVNEQFF
once	TRBV28	TRBJ2-1	18	NA	TGTGCCAGCAGGTTGAACCCCGGGGGTCTGGGACCATCGAATGAGCAGTTCTTC	CASRLNPGGLGPSNEQFF